This TCR beta chain was recovered during a study of shared clonotypes between healthy human individuals. Germline values: CDR1 DFQATT, CDR2 SNEGSKA (reference sequence). This CDR3 contains 9 residues. The study's findings and limits: Sharing across a few donors was seen in around 5.1% of naive CD4 clonotypes.

Here immunoSEQ multiplex PCR was the method, and the copy in TCRdb shows in-frame clones only, minus some. The sample shows roughly 380,000 clones, 96% of them seen only once. Of note for this clone: Antigen unknown.

Sequencing was done on a sample of memory CD8+ T cells sorted from blood. Subset described: CD45RO+ cells pooled with CCR7-negative TemRA cells. The chain recombines TRBV20-1 with TRBJ1-5; D uncertain. The receptor was derived from a man aged 25 to 45 in good health. The CDR3 region is CRQNQPQHF. The CDR3 DNA is TGCAGACAAAATCAGCCCCAGCATTTT.